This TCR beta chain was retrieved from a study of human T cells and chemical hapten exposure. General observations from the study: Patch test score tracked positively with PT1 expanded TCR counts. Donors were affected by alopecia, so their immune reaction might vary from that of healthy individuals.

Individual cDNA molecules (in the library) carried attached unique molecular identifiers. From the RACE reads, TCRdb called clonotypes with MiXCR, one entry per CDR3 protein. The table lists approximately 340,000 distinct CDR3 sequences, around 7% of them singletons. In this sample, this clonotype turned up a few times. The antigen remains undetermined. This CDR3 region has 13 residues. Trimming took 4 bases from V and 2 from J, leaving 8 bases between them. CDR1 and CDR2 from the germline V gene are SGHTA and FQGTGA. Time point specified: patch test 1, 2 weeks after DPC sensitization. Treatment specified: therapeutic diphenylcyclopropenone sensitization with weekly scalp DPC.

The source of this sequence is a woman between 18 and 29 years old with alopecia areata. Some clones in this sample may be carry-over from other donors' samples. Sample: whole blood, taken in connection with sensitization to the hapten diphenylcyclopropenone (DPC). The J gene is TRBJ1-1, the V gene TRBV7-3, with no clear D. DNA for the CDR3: TGTGCCAGCAGCTCCGACGGAAACACTGAAGCTTTCTTT. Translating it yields CASSSDGNTEAFF.